These 28 T cell receptor beta chains came from one sample sequenced in a study of CD8 T cells in ankylosing spondylitis. For these receptors, no antigen is known. MiXCR was run by TCRdb on the 5' RACE reads, yielding one entry per CDR3 protein. Among 450,000 to 550,000 distinct CDR3 sequences listed, less than 6% were seen once. Study results and limitations: Roughly eight highly homologous variants made up a TCR beta motif that seemed to typify ankylosing spondylitis blood.

The sequenced sample was blood, either unsorted or a sorted T cell fraction (not recorded which). The source is a male donor with ankylosing spondylitis.

This clonotype came up many times. The J gene is TRBJ2-2, the V gene TRBV4-3; no definite D call. Trimming removed 4 bases from V and 5 bases from J, with 11 bases in between. Germline CDR1 and CDR2: LGHNA and YSLEER. This CDR3 comprises 14 residues. The CDR3 sequence: CASSPSRLTGELFF. The CDR3 nucleotides are TGCGCCAGCAGCCCTTCCCGCCTAACCGGGGAGCTGTTTTTT.

The table lists this clonotype with many counts. This rearrangement joins TRBV5-1 to TRBJ1-1; D is uncertain. Looked up from germline, CDR1 is SGHRS and CDR2 is YFSETQ. The CDR3 loop spans 15 amino acids. The ends were cut back, 0 bases at V and 5 bases at J, with 14 bases in the middle. Here the CDR3 DNA reads TGCGCCAGCAGCTTGGCCCGTTTGGAGAAAACTGAAGCTTTCTTT. It is translated as CASSLARLEKTEAFF.

At least ten counts were recorded for this clonotype. The CDR3 loop reads CASSLRQDSTDTQYF. In nucleotides, the CDR3 is TGTGCCAGCAGCTTAAGGCAGGATAGCACAGATACGCAGTATTTT. V gene TRBV7-8 combines with J gene TRBJ2-3; no reliable D call. V lost 2 bases to trimming and J lost 0 bases, with 9 bases between them. The CDR3 is 15 residues long. Germline values: CDR1 SGHVS, CDR2 FQNEAQ.

This clonotype was seen at least ten times. The chain has TRBV20-1 and TRBJ2-1; TRBD2 might be the D (5 bases). Germline V gene lookup returns CDR1 DFQATT and CDR2 SNEGSKA (reference sequence). V shed 3 bases and J shed 0 bases, with 9 bases lying between them. The CDR3 length is 14 residues. CDR3 DNA sequence: TGCAGTGCTAGGCCGGGGAACTCCTACAATGAGCAGTTCTTC. Translated, it gives CSARPGNSYNEQFF.

At least ten counts were recorded for this clonotype. The V gene is TRBV3-1, the J gene TRBJ1-4; possible D gene TRBD1, 5 bases. The CDR3 has 14 amino acids. The germline CDR1 and CDR2 sequences are LGHDT and YNNKEL (reference sequence). V lost 4 bases, J lost 6 bases, and 12 bases lay in between. CDR3 in DNA: TGTGCCAGCAGCCGGGGGGGAAAGGATGAAAAACTGTTTTTT. Protein: CASSRGGKDEKLFF.

The J gene is TRBJ1-4, the V gene TRBV18; possibly TRBD1 for D (6 bases). Germline V gene data show CDR1 as KGHSH and CDR2 as LQKENI. This CDR3 comprises 15 residues. Trimming cost V 4 bases and J 10 bases, with 19 bases left between them. The CDR3 nucleotides are TGTGCCAGCTCACACACCCGGGACACCGGGGGAAAACTGTTTTTT. Translating it yields CASSHTRDTGGKLFF.

At least ten counts were recorded for this clonotype. The chain couples TRBV7-2 to TRBJ2-7, with 10 bases fitting TRBD1. J lost 4 bases, V lost 5 bases, and 8 bases had no gene match. This CDR3 has 15 amino acids. CDR1 is SGHTA, CDR2 FQGNSA, per germline. The CDR3 spells CASSHQGQGSYEQYF. Here the CDR3 DNA reads TGTGCCAGCAGCCACCAGGGACAGGGGAGTTACGAGCAGTACTTC.

This clonotype occurred a few times. This chain links TRBV20-1 with TRBJ2-4; 8 nucleotides agree with TRBD2. This CDR3 is built from 16 residues. Germline CDR1 is DFQATT and CDR2 is SNEGSKA (reference sequence). CDR3 protein: CRLGLVGLLAKNIQYF. The CDR3, as DNA: TGCAGGCTGGGACTAGTTGGACTCCTAGCCAAAAACATTCAGTACTTC.

This clonotype was observed many times. The gene calls are TRBV29-1 and TRBJ2-5; TRBD1 matches at 8 bases. Germline loops: CDR1 SQVTM, CDR2 ANQGSEA. The CDR3 is 13 residues long. Trimming removed 8 bases from V and 5 bases from J; junction bases left unmatched: 10. The CDR3 DNA sequence: TGCAGCACGGACAGGGCGACAAGGGAGACCCAGTACTTC. Its translation is CSTDRATRETQYF.

This clonotype has a count of ten or more. The J gene is TRBJ2-5, the V gene TRBV4-3; 8 bases align to TRBD2. With V trimmed by 1 base and J by 7 bases, 11 bases remained unmatched. This CDR3 contains 16 residues. Germline-derived CDR1 and CDR2 are LGHNA and YSLEER. The CDR3 DNA reads as TGCGCCAGCAGCCAAGTTTTAACTAGCGGTCCCGGGACCCAGTACTTC. Encoded protein: CASSQVLTSGPGTQYF.

In this sample, this clonotype turned up many times. As DNA, the CDR3 is TGTGCCAGCAGCTTGGTTAGATATGGCTACACCTTC. Amino acid sequence: CASSLVRYGYTF. The chain links TRBV7-2 to TRBJ1-2; no definite D call. Germline loops: CDR1 SGHTA, CDR2 FQGNSA. The CDR3 totals 12 residues. V lost 3 bases, J lost 5 bases, and 7 bases lay in between.

This clonotype was recorded at least ten times. The rearrangement uses TRBV20-1 and TRBJ2-7, with 9 bases that match TRBD2. The J segment lost 2 bases and the V segment lost 6 bases, leaving 8 bases of the junction unmatched. CDR1 is DFQATT, CDR2 SNEGSKA, per germline (reference sequence). The CDR3 sequence is 14 residues long. CDR3 sequence (DNA): TGCAGTGCCAAACCTACTAGCGGGCCCTACGAGCAGTACTTC. The encoded protein is CSAKPTSGPYEQYF.

This clonotype was seen many times. V gene TRBV20-1 combines with J gene TRBJ2-5; tentatively, D is TRBD1 (6 bases). The CDR3 spans 13 residues. CDR1 and CDR2 from the germline V gene are DFQATT and SNEGSKA (reference sequence). The germline V and J ends were trimmed by 7 bases and 2 bases, with 14 bases remaining between them. The CDR3: CSVTGTIQETQYF. The CDR3 DNA follows: TGCAGTGTAACGGGGACAATACAAGAGACCCAGTACTTC.

This clonotype appeared many times. The chain has TRBV24-1 and TRBJ2-3, with D perhaps assigned TRBD1 or TRBD2 (5 bases each). The CDR3 runs to 18 residues. Germline CDR1 reads KGHDR; CDR2 reads SFDVKD. V gave up 5 bases and J gave up 3 bases, with 23 bases separating them. This CDR3 reads CATSALSTEGDWTDTQYF. The CDR3 DNA sequence: TGTGCCACCAGTGCCCTTTCGACAGAGGGTGATTGGACAGATACGCAGTATTTT.

This clonotype was counted ten times or more. The CDR3 reads CASSTGVENTEAFF. CDR3 bases: TGCGCCAGCAGCACTGGAGTCGAGAACACTGAAGCTTTCTTT. J is TRBJ1-1 and V is TRBV5-1, with unresolved D. Germline-derived CDR1 and CDR2 are SGHRS and YFSETQ. The V gene lost 4 bases and the J gene lost 1 base, with 11 bases spanning the gap. The CDR3 is 14 amino acids.

This clonotype was seen ten or more times. CDR3 bases: TGCGCCAGCAGCTTGGTACGGCCAGACGGAGAGACCCAGTACTTC. Translation: CASSLVRPDGETQYF. This chain joins TRBV5-1 and TRBJ2-5, with D unresolved. The CDR3 length is 15 residues. The V gene lost 0 bases and the J gene lost 4 bases, with 13 bases spanning the gap. Looked up from germline, CDR1 is SGHRS and CDR2 is YFSETQ.

This clonotype occurred many times. This rearrangement joins TRBV5-1 to TRBJ1-1; D is uncertain. Germline assignment: CDR1 SGHRS and CDR2 YFSETQ. The CDR3 runs to 15 residues. Trimming removed 3 bases from V and 3 bases from J, with 15 bases in between. The CDR3 DNA reads as TGCGCCAGCAGCTCGACTCCCCAAAAGGACACTGAAGCTTTCTTT. Translated, it gives CASSSTPQKDTEAFF.

This clonotype was recorded a few times. This may be a read error: a much more frequent sequence differs by one nucleotide. The gene calls are TRBV20-1 and TRBJ2-7, with 7 bases fitting TRBD1. CDR1 and CDR2 (germline): DFQATT, SNEGSKA (reference sequence). The CDR3 totals 16 residues. CDR3 protein: CCARGDSPRNFYEQYF. Written as DNA, the CDR3 is TGCTGTGCTAGAGGGGACAGCCCCCGAAATTTCTACGAGCAGTACTTC.

This clonotype was observed many times. The rearrangement links TRBV5-6 to TRBJ2-5, with D perhaps assigned TRBD1 or TRBD2 (5 bases each). The CDR3 has 15 amino acids. The V gene lost 0 bases and the J gene lost 5 bases, with 14 bases spanning the gap. In germline, CDR1 is SGHDT, CDR2 YYEEEE. The chain's CDR3 is CASSLVGGDRETQYF. CDR3 coding DNA: TGTGCCAGCAGCTTGGTGGGTGGGGACCGGGAGACCCAGTACTTC.

This clonotype was seen at least ten times. The chain combines TRBV5-1 with TRBJ2-1, with 10 nucleotides matching TRBD2. From germline, CDR1 is SGHRS and CDR2 YFSETQ. Trimming removed 0 bases from V and 6 bases from J; junction bases left unmatched: 3. This CDR3 contains 15 residues. This CDR3 reads CASSLGSSGGNEQFF. CDR3 DNA: TGCGCCAGCAGCTTGGGTTCTAGCGGGGGCAATGAGCAGTTCTTC.

This clonotype was picked up many times. The chain links TRBV4-2 to TRBJ2-3, with unresolved D. The CDR3 loop spans 15 amino acids. The germline V and J ends were trimmed by 1 base and 4 bases, with 12 bases remaining between them. Germline assignment: CDR1 LGHNA and CDR2 YNFKEQ. The CDR3 coding sequence is TGTGCCAGCAGCCAAGCCTTGGTTGGACCAGATACGCAGTATTTT. Amino acid sequence: CASSQALVGPDTQYF.

This clonotype was counted many times. This chain connects TRBV20-1 to TRBJ1-2; a weak D match, TRBD1 (6 bases). CDR1 and CDR2 (germline): DFQATT, SNEGSKA (reference sequence). Trimming removed 3 bases from V and 7 bases from J, with 21 bases in between. This CDR3 contains 15 residues. The CDR3 coding sequence is TGCAGTGCTAGGGGGATAAGCGGGGGCGCCCTTGGCTACACCTTC. Its protein product is CSARGISGGALGYTF.

This clonotype has a count of ten or more. The rearrangement joins TRBV7-2 to TRBJ2-1; D might be TRBD1 or TRBD2, each matching 5 bases. The germline gives CDR1 SGHTA, CDR2 FQGNSA. CDR3 length: 15 amino acids. V lost 4 bases and J lost 3, with 13 bases in between. The CDR3 here is CASSWAGTYYNEQFF. CDR3 in DNA: TGTGCCAGCAGCTGGGCAGGGACCTACTACAATGAGCAGTTCTTC.

This clonotype was counted at least ten times. The rearrangement uses TRBV15 and TRBJ2-2; D is perhaps TRBD1 (6 bases). Germline V lookup: CDR1 LNHNV, CDR2 YYDKDF (reference sequence). Trimming shortened V by 4 bases and J by 6 bases, and 27 bases separated the two germline ends. CDR3 length equals 19 residues. The CDR3 here is CATSTYQDRGVIGPGELFF. CDR3 in DNA: TGTGCCACCAGCACATACCAGGACAGAGGTGTAATCGGACCCGGGGAGCTGTTTTTT.

The table lists this clonotype with many counts. The rearrangement joins TRBV24-1 to TRBJ1-2; the D gene is possibly TRBD1 (5 bases). The CDR3 sequence is 14 residues long. Germline loops: CDR1 KGHDR, CDR2 SFDVKD. Between the trimmed V and J ends, which lost 4 bases and 1 base, there was a span of 9 bases. In nucleotides, the CDR3 is TGTGCCACCAGTGACACGACAGATAACTATGGCTACACCTTC. It codes for CATSDTTDNYGYTF.

The table lists this clonotype with many counts. The gene calls are TRBV6-5 and TRBJ2-7; D not certain. The CDR3 is 13 residues long. The V and J ends lost 0 bases and 2 bases respectively, with 5 bases between them. Germline V gives CDR1 MNHEY, CDR2 SVGAGI. CDR3 bases: TGTGCCAGCAGTTACTCGAAAGCCTACGAGCAGTACTTC. It specifies CASSYSKAYEQYF.

This clonotype showed up many times. This chain connects TRBV11-2 to TRBJ2-5; 7 nucleotides match TRBD1. CDR1 SGHAT and CDR2 FQNNGV come from the germline V gene. CDR3 size: 16 residues. Losses at the gene ends were 5 bases for V and 5 bases for J; bases not matched to a gene: 14. As DNA, the CDR3 is TGTGCCAGCAGCCTTCCATCAAGAGGGGGCAGGGAGACCCAGTACTTC. Translated: CASSLPSRGGRETQYF.

The sample holds many counts of this clonotype. The rearrangement links TRBV6-6 to TRBJ1-2; perhaps TRBD1 as D (5 bases). The germline V gene has CDR1 MNHNY and CDR2 SVGAGI (reference sequence). The CDR3 contains 11 residues. CDR3 amino acids: CALWGPYGYTF. In nucleotides, the CDR3 is TGTGCTCTCTGGGGCCCGTACGGCTACACCTTC.